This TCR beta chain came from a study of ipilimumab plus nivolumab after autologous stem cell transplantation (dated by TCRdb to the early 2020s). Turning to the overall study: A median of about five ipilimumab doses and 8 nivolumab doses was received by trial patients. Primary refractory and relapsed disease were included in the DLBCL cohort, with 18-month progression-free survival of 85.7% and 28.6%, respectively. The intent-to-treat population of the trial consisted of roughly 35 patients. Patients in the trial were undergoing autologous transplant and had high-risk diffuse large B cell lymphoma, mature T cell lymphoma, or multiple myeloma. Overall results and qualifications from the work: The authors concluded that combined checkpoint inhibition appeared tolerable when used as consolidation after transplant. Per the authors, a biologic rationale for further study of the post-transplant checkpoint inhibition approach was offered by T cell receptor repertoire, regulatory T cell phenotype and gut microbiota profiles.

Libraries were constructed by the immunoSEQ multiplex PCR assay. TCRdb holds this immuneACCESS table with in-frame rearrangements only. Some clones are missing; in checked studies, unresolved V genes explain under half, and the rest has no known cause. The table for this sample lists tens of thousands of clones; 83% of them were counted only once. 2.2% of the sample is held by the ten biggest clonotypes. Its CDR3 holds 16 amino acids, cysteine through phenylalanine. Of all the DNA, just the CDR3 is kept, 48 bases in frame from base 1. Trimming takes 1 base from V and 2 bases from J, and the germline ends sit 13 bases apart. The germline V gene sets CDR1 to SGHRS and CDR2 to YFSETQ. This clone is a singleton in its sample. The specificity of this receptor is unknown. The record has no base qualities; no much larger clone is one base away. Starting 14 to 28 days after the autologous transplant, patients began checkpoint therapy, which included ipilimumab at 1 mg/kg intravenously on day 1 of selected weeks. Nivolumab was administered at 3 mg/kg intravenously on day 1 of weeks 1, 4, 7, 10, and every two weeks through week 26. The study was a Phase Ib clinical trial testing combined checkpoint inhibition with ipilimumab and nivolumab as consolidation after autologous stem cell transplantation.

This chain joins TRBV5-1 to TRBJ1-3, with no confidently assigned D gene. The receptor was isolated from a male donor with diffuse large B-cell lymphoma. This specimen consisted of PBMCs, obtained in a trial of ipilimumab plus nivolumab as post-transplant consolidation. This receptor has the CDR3 CASSLNWELTGNTIYF. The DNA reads TGCGCCAGCAGCTTGAATTGGGAATTAACTGGAAACACCATATATTTT. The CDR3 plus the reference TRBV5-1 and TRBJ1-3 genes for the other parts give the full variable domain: KAGVTQTPRYLIKTRGQQVTLSCSPISGHRSVSWYQQTPGQGLQFLFEYFSETQRNKGNFPGRFSGRQFSNSRSEMNVSTLELGDSALYLCASSLNWELTGNTIYFGEGSWLTVV.